The 31 T cell receptor beta chains listed next were all sequenced from one sample in a study of identifying expanded T cells in peripheral blood. Clones were read by immunoSEQ multiplex PCR, and TCRdb kept only the in-frame ones, dropping some. The data contain approximately 58,000 clones, about 85% of them singletons. Material for sequencing was blood. These receptors were obtained from a person aged 18-69 years in good health.

The rearrangement joins TRBV9 to TRBJ2-3, with D perhaps matching TRBD2 (6 bases). The CDR3 consists of 13 residues. V lost 3 bases and J lost 6, with 11 bases in between. Germline V CDR1 and CDR2: SGDLS, YYNGEE. CDR3 DNA: TGTGCCAGCAGCGCGAGCCGGGGGGATACGCAGTATTTT. This translates into CASSASRGDTQYF.

This chain joins TRBV19 and TRBJ1-2; 8 nucleotides align to TRBD1. Germline-derived CDR1 and CDR2 are LNHDA and SQIVND (reference sequence). The CDR3 sequence is 15 residues long. V shed 4 bases and J 8 bases; nucleotides not matched to a gene: 12. CDR3 nucleotides: TGTGCCAGTAGTAACGCGGGACAGGCCGGGTACGGCTACACCTTC. Its translation: CASSNAGQAGYGYTF.

The rearrangement joins TRBV9 to TRBJ2-2; 7 bases align to TRBD1. The ends lost 2 bases at V and 1 base at J; junction bases unmatched: 5. In germline, CDR1 is SGDLS, CDR2 YYNGEE. This CDR3 region has 16 residues. The CDR3 nucleotides are TGTGCCAGCAGCGTCTTGGGACAGATGAACACCGGGGAGCTGTTTTTT. Its translation is CASSVLGQMNTGELFF.

J is TRBJ2-2 and V is TRBV5-6, with D hard to call. Trimming took off 0 bases at V and 4 bases at J, with 4 bases between the two ends. The CDR3 extends over 13 amino acids. CDR1 and CDR2 from the germline V gene are SGHDT and YYEEEE. The CDR3 region has the DNA TGTGCCAGCAGCTTGGGGGTCACCGGGGAGCTGTTTTTT. It translates to CASSLGVTGELFF.

This chain uses TRBV11-3 with TRBJ2-2; D call uncertain. From germline, CDR1 is SGHNT and CDR2 YENEEA. The CDR3 contains 16 residues. V was clipped by 3 bases and J by 3 bases, with 14 bases between them. CDR3 nucleotides: TGTGCCAGCAGCTTTTTAGTACTAACTGACACCGGGGAGCTGTTTTTT. This gives the protein CASSFLVLTDTGELFF.

This chain connects TRBV6-1 to TRBJ1-3, with a tentative D call TRBD1 (5 bases). The ends were cut back, 6 bases at V and 8 bases at J, with 11 bases in the middle. In germline, CDR1 is MNHNS, CDR2 SASEGT. This CDR3 spans 12 amino acids. The CDR3 sequence is CASRLAGHTIYF. Here the CDR3 DNA reads TGTGCCAGCAGGCTGGCAGGGCACACCATATATTTT.

This clone was counted once. V gene TRBV7-2 combines with J gene TRBJ2-1; D is unresolved. The CDR3 length is 13 residues. Trimming took off 6 bases at V and 8 bases at J, with 14 bases between the two ends. The germline V gene has CDR1 SGHTA and CDR2 FQGNSA. CDR3 nucleotides: TGTGCCAGCAGTCGGACCCCGTATTATGAGCAGTTCTTC. Protein product: CASSRTPYYEQFF.

DNA for the CDR3: TGTGCCAGCAGTCGTCCACCAGATACGCAGTATTTT. It translates to CASSRPPDTQYF. The V and J genes are TRBV9 and TRBJ2-3; D unresolved. CDR1 and CDR2 from the germline V gene are SGDLS and YYNGEE. Trimming took 5 bases from V and 4 from J, leaving 8 bases between them. This CDR3 has 12 residues.

This clone was seen a handful of times. The chain links TRBV27 to TRBJ2-7; 8 bases align to TRBD2. J was trimmed by 10 bases and V by 4 bases; bases with no gene match: 6. There are 12 residues in the CDR3. Looked up from germline, CDR1 is MNHEY and CDR2 is SMNVEV (reference sequence). The DNA for the CDR3 is TGTGCCAGCAGTTCGCCGGGGGGGCCCCAGTACTTC. Its protein is CASSSPGGPQYF.

J is TRBJ2-1 and V is TRBV5-1; possibly TRBD2 for D (6 bases). Trimming cost V 5 bases and J 0 bases, with 12 bases left between them. Germline V gene lookup returns CDR1 SGHRS and CDR2 YFSETQ. This CDR3 is built from 15 residues. The CDR3 DNA is TGCGCCAGCAGTTTGAGCGGGCTCTCCTACAATGAGCAGTTCTTC. It is translated as CASSLSGLSYNEQFF.

This chain uses TRBV5-4 with TRBJ2-7; 11 bases are shared with TRBD2. CDR1 and CDR2 from the germline V gene are SGHNT and YYREEE (reference sequence). The CDR3 sequence is 17 residues long. Germline trimming cut 0 bases from V and 2 bases from J; bases unmatched to any gene: 7. The CDR3 region is CASSLAGAGLAAYEQYV. The CDR3 DNA is TGTGCCAGCAGCTTGGCCGGGGCGGGACTAGCGGCCTACGAGCAGTACGTC.

The V call is TRBV7-2, the J call TRBJ2-5; the D is unclear. CDR3 length: 13 residues. Trimming took off 5 bases at V and 7 bases at J, with 14 bases between the two ends. Germline lookup yields CDR1 SGHTA and CDR2 FQGNSA. CDR3 amino acids: CASSAPSGGTQYF. In DNA form, the CDR3 reads TGTGCCAGCAGCGCCCCGTCCGGTGGGACCCAGTACTTC.

Only a few counts were recorded for this clone. V usage is TRBV6-5 and J usage is TRBJ2-7, with 7 bases fitting TRBD2. The V gene's germline CDR1 is MNHEY and CDR2 SVGAGI. The CDR3 extends over 13 amino acids. V trimming: 4 bases; J trimming: 6 bases; junction bases outside the gene matches: 6. The CDR3 region is CASSLMGGTEQYV. CDR3 in DNA: TGTGCCAGCAGTTTGATGGGAGGGACCGAGCAGTACGTC.

This clone appeared a few times. The chain combines TRBV5-1 with TRBJ2-1; TRBD2 aligns across 8 bases. The CDR3 consists of 18 residues. V gave up 2 bases and J gave up 4 bases; unmatched junction bases: 14. Looked up from germline, CDR1 is SGHRS and CDR2 is YFSETQ. CDR3 coding DNA: TGCGCCAGCAGCTTCAACCGCCGGTCCGGGACTAGGTACAATGAGCAGTTCTTC. It specifies CASSFNRRSGTRYNEQFF.

This chain links TRBV4-3 with TRBJ2-1, with D possibly matching TRBD2 (6 bases). The CDR3 sequence is 15 residues long. Germline assignment: CDR1 LGHNA and CDR2 YSLEER. Trimming took off 1 base at V and 7 bases at J, with 14 bases between the two ends. The CDR3 loop is CASSQVDLARNEQFF. CDR3 nucleotide sequence: TGCGCCAGCAGCCAAGTTGATCTAGCGCGAAATGAGCAGTTCTTC.

The V call is TRBV7-9, the J call TRBJ2-5; no clear D gene. The V end was cut by 5 bases, the J end by 0 bases, with 10 bases between. CDR1 SEHNR and CDR2 FQNEAQ come from the germline V gene (reference sequence). This CDR3 is built from 14 residues. The CDR3 DNA is TGTGCCAGCAGCCCTATTGAGTACCAAGAGACCCAGTACTTC. The encoded protein is CASSPIEYQETQYF.

J is TRBJ1-1 and V is TRBV6-5; possible D gene TRBD1, 6 bases. The V gene's germline CDR1 is MNHEY and CDR2 SVGAGI. Trimming cost V 6 bases and J 11 bases, with 16 bases left between them. The CDR3 length is 12 residues. The CDR3 reads CASSIGGARAFF. The CDR3 DNA follows: TGTGCCAGCAGCATAGGGGGGGCAAGGGCTTTCTTT.

J is TRBJ1-6 and V is TRBV4-1; a possible D gene is TRBD1 (6 bases). The V end was cut by 4 bases, the J end by 0 bases, with 10 bases between. The CDR3 is made up of 16 amino acids. CDR1 MGHRA and CDR2 YSYEKL come from the germline V gene. The CDR3 sequence: CASSPDSNSYNSPLHF. The DNA of the CDR3 is TGCGCCAGCAGCCCGGACAGTAACTCCTATAATTCACCCCTCCACTTT.

The V call is TRBV6-5, the J call TRBJ1-3; D is undetermined. The CDR3 totals 15 residues. V shed 3 bases and J shed 0 bases, with 9 bases lying between them. The V gene's germline CDR1 is MNHEY and CDR2 SVGAGI. CDR3 DNA sequence: TGTGCCAGCAGTTATGACGGGCGCTCTGGAAACACCATATATTTT. The encoded protein is CASSYDGRSGNTIYF.

The CDR3 coding sequence is TGCGCCAGCAGCCCGGAACCGATGACTAGAGGCGTAAACATTCAGTACTTC. Protein sequence: CASSPEPMTRGVNIQYF. V usage is TRBV5-1 and J usage is TRBJ2-4, with a tentative D call TRBD2 (6 bases). The V gene lost 4 bases and the J gene lost 6 bases, with 23 bases spanning the gap. CDR3 length: 17 amino acids. CDR1 and CDR2 from the germline V gene are SGHRS and YFSETQ.

CDR3 sequence (DNA): TGTGCCAGCCAGAGGACAGGAGAGGGGTACGAGCAGTACTTC. This codes for CASQRTGEGYEQYF. V is TRBV6-6 and J is TRBJ2-7; the match to TRBD1 covers 7 bases. The CDR3 runs 14 residues. Germline CDR1 reads MNHNY; CDR2 reads SVGAGI (reference sequence). The V gene end was trimmed by 8 bases and the J gene end by 4 bases; junction bases not matched to a gene: 11.

This clone has just a few counts. The chain has TRBV29-1 and TRBJ2-2; D ambiguous. Germline V lookup: CDR1 SQVTM, CDR2 ANQGSEA. Between the trimmed V and J ends, which lost 7 bases and 4 bases, there was a span of 10 bases. The CDR3 runs 12 residues. CDR3 residues: CSAERSTGELFF. DNA of the CDR3: TGCAGCGCCGAAAGGAGCACCGGGGAGCTGTTTTTT.

The chain employs TRBV10-2 and TRBJ2-5, with 10 bases lining up with TRBD2. The V gene end was trimmed by 7 bases and the J gene end by 6 bases; junction bases not matched to a gene: 8. The V gene's germline CDR1 is WSHSY and CDR2 SAAADI. The CDR3 is 14 residues long. Written as DNA, the CDR3 is TGCGCCAGCAAGCCGGGACTAGCGCCCAAGACCCAGTACTTC. Translation: CASKPGLAPKTQYF.

V usage is TRBV6-1 and J usage is TRBJ2-6; D is ambiguous. Trimming shortened V by 6 bases and J by 1 base, and 4 bases separated the two germline ends. The CDR3 loop spans 13 amino acids. Germline V lookup: CDR1 MNHNS, CDR2 SASEGT. The CDR3 DNA follows: TGTGCCAGCAGCAGATCTGGGGCCAACGTCCTGACTTTC. This translates into CASSRSGANVLTF.

The rearrangement uses TRBV6-1 and TRBJ2-3; D is possibly TRBD2 (5 bases). Trimming took 1 base from V and 9 from J, leaving 11 bases between them. The CDR3 contains 13 residues. Germline CDR1 reads MNHNS; CDR2 reads SASEGT. For the CDR3, the DNA is TGTGCCAGCAGTGAAGAGACTATTCGGACGCAGTATTTT. Residues: CASSEETIRTQYF.

The chain uses TRBV7-9 and TRBJ2-2, with 10 bases that match TRBD2. Germline CDR1 SEHNR, CDR2 FQNEAQ (reference sequence). The CDR3 is 17 amino acids. V lost 5 bases and J lost 7; bases outside the gene matches: 13. Here the CDR3 reads CASSKTGLAGAGGELFF. CDR3 nucleotides: TGTGCCAGCAGCAAGACCGGCCTAGCGGGAGCAGGCGGGGAGCTGTTTTTT.

The genes are TRBV7-6 and TRBJ1-6; D is uncertain. Germline V gene lookup returns CDR1 SGHVS and CDR2 FNYEAQ. V was cut by 0 bases and J by 9 bases, with 15 bases left in between. The CDR3 has 16 amino acids. As DNA, the CDR3 is TGTGCCAGCAGCTTAGCGACTCCCGAGTACCGTTCACCCCTCCACTTT. This sequence encodes CASSLATPEYRSPLHF.

This clone was recorded a few times. This chain connects TRBV29-1 to TRBJ2-1; D is ambiguous. Germline V CDR1 and CDR2: SQVTM, ANQGSEA. The CDR3 is 10 amino acids. Trimming cost V 5 bases and J 8 bases, with 7 bases left between them. As DNA, the CDR3 is TGCAGCGTTCTCCAGCATGAGCAGTTCTTC. Translated: CSVLQHEQFF.

The chain links TRBV5-8 to TRBJ1-2; 7 bases fit TRBD1. Germline CDR1 SGHTS, CDR2 YDEGEE. The ends lost 2 bases at V and 7 bases at J; junction bases unmatched: 14. The CDR3 contains 16 residues. The chain's CDR3 is CASSFQTGFLVGGYTF. The CDR3 DNA reads as TGTGCCAGCAGCTTTCAGACAGGGTTCTTGGTCGGTGGCTACACCTTC. Full variable domain (missing parts from reference TRBV5-8 and TRBJ1-2): EAGVTQSPTHLIKTRGQQATLRCSPISGHTSVYWYQQALGLGLQFLLWYDEGEERNRGNFPPRFSGRQFPNYSSELNVNALELEDSALYLCASSFQTGFLVGGYTFGSGTRLTVV.

The rearrangement links TRBV28 to TRBJ2-7; 8 positions match TRBD2. The V gene's germline CDR1 is MDHEN and CDR2 SYDVKM. The CDR3 is made up of 13 amino acids. Losses at the gene ends were 4 bases for V and 4 bases for J; bases not matched to a gene: 3. The CDR3 DNA follows: TGTGCCAGCAGTTCCGTAGCGGGGTACGAGCAGTACGTC. Translated: CASSSVAGYEQYV.

The chain is built from TRBV30 and TRBJ1-1; D might be TRBD1 (6 bases). V lost 5 bases to trimming and J lost 1 base, with 11 bases between them. This CDR3 has 13 amino acids. Germline assignment: CDR1 GTSNPN and CDR2 SVGIG (reference sequence). The CDR3 loop reads CAWVRGRNTEAFF. CDR3 bases: TGTGCCTGGGTCAGGGGAAGGAACACTGAAGCTTTCTTT.